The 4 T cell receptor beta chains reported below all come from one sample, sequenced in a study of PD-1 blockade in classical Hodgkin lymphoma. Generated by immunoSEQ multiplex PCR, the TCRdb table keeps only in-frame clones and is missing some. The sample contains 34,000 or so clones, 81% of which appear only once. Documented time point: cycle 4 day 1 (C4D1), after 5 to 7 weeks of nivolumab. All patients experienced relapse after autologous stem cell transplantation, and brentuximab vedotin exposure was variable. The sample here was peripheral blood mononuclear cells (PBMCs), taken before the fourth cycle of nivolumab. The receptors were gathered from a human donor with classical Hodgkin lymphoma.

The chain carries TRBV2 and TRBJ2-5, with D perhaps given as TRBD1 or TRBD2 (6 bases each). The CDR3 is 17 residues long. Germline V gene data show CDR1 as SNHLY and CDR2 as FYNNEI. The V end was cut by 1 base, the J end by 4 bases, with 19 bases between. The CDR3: CASSEEKGGPRIETQYF. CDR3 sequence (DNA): TGTGCCAGCAGTGAAGAGAAGGGGGGCCCCCGAATAGAGACCCAGTACTTC.

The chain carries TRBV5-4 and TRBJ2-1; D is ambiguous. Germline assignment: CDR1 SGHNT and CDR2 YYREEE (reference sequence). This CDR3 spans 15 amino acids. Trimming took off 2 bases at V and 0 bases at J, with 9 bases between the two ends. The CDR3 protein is CASSLARSSYNEQFF. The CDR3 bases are TGTGCCAGCAGCTTAGCCCGAAGCTCCTACAATGAGCAGTTCTTC.

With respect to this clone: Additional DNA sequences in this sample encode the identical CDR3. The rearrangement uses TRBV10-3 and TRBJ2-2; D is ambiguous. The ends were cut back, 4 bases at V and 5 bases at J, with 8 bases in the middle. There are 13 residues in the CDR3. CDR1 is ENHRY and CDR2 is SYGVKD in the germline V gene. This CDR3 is CAISGTSTGELFF. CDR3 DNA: TGTGCCATCAGTGGAACATCGACCGGGGAGCTGTTTTTT.

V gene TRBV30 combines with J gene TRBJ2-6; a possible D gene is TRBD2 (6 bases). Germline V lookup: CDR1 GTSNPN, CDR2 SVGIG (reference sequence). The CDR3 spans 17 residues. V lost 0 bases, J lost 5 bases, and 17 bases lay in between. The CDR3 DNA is TGTGCCTGGAGTGTAAAATCTACTAGCTACTGGGCCAACGTCCTGACTTTC. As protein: CAWSVKSTSYWANVLTF.